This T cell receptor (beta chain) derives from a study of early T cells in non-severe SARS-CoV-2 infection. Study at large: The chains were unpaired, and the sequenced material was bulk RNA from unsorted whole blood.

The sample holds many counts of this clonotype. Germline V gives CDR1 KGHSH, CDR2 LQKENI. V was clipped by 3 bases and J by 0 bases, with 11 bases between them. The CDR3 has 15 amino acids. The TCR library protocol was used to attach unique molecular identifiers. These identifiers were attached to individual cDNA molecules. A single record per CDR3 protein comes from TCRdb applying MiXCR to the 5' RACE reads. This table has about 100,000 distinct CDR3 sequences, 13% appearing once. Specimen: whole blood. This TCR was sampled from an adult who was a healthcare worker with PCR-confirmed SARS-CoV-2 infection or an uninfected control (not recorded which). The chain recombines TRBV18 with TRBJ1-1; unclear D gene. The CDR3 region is CASSPVSVLNTEAFF. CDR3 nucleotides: TGTGCCAGCTCACCCGTTTCGGTGCTGAACACTGAAGCTTTCTTT.